The 7 T cell receptor beta chains in this list originate from one sample, sequenced in a study of blood T cell repertoires in COVID-19. TCRdb's copy holds only in-frame clones and misses some; the assay was immunoSEQ multiplex PCR. The repertoire holds about 90,000 clones, with around four fifths as singletons. The specimen sequenced was peripheral blood. The receptors stem from a woman between 65 and 79 years old with active or convalescent COVID-19.

This clone was found once. The chain is built from TRBV20-1 and TRBJ1-1; D is ambiguous. CDR3 length equals 13 residues. In germline, CDR1 is DFQATT, CDR2 SNEGSKA (reference sequence). V dropped 3 bases and J dropped 1 base, with 9 bases sitting between them. The CDR3 region has the DNA TGCAGTGCTAGTGTACACCAGAACACTGAAGCTTTCTTT. This gives the protein CSASVHQNTEAFF.

This chain connects TRBV2 to TRBJ1-5, with 9 bases that match TRBD1. Germline V gene lookup returns CDR1 SNHLY and CDR2 FYNNEI. V shed 6 bases and J 4 bases; nucleotides not matched to a gene: 4. The CDR3 length is 14 residues. The CDR3 DNA sequence: TGTGCCAGCAGACCGGGACAGGGAAATCAGCCCCAGCATTTT. Its protein is CASRPGQGNQPQHF.

CDR3 residues: CSVGDDGLYGYTF. CDR3 nucleotides: TGCAGCGTTGGAGACGATGGGCTCTATGGCTACACCTTC. The chain joins TRBV29-1 to TRBJ1-2; D call uncertain. This CDR3 region has 13 residues. Germline lookup yields CDR1 SQVTM and CDR2 ANQGSEA. V was trimmed by 4 bases and J by 4 bases, leaving 13 bases between them.

This rearrangement joins TRBV3-1 (or the pseudogene TRBV3-2) to TRBJ1-1; 8 bases are shared with TRBD1. The CDR3 loop spans 12 amino acids. Germline CDR1 and CDR2: LGHDT and YNNKEL (reference sequence). V lost 4 bases and J lost 10; bases outside the gene matches: 5. The CDR3 loop reads CASSPGQGGAFF. CDR3 nucleotide sequence: TGTGCCAGCAGCCCCGGACAGGGCGGAGCTTTCTTT.

The table lists this clone with a count of one. The chain uses TRBV5-1 and TRBJ2-3, with D possibly TRBD2 on 6 matching bases. Deletions cut 4 bases from V and 0 bases from J, with 6 bases between. The length of the CDR3 is 13 residues. The germline V gene encodes CDR1 SGHRS and CDR2 YFSETQ. In DNA, the CDR3 is TGCGCCAGCAGCCGGGGGAGCACAGATACGCAGTATTTT. Translating gives CASSRGSTDTQYF.

This clone has only one observation. V is TRBV7-2 and J is TRBJ2-1; 10 bases are a match to TRBD1. Germline V gene lookup returns CDR1 SGHTA and CDR2 FQGNSA. This CDR3 region has 15 residues. After removal of 5 bases from V and 1 base from J, the junction contained 2 bases not matched to a gene. CDR3 in amino acids: CASSPDRGSYNEQFF. The DNA of the CDR3 is TGTGCCAGCAGCCCGGACAGGGGGTCCTACAATGAGCAGTTCTTC.

The chain carries TRBV9 and TRBJ2-3, with 8 bases matching TRBD1. The germline gives CDR1 SGDLS, CDR2 YYNGEE. Trimming removed 3 bases from V and 6 bases from J; junction bases left unmatched: 6. The CDR3 sequence is 14 residues long. The CDR3 region is CASSERQGRDTQYF. The CDR3 nucleotides read TGTGCCAGCAGCGAGAGACAGGGGCGGGATACGCAGTATTTT.